Following are 13 T cell receptor beta chains from one sample sequenced in a study of cytomegalovirus exposure and HLA in healthy donors. PCR employed 60 Vbeta and 13 Jbeta primers. Assay: immunoSEQ multiplex PCR; the TCRdb copy retains only in-frame clones and omits some. Among some 150,000 clones listed, 77% were seen once. Sequenced input: PBMCs. The receptors were gathered from a man between 25 and 39 years old in good health and CMV-seropositive.

The chain combines TRBV6-5 with TRBJ2-7, with TRBD1 as a possible D gene (5 bases). The CDR3 spans 14 residues. Looked up from germline, CDR1 is MNHEY and CDR2 is SVGAGI. Trimming left V 6 bases short and J 2 bases short, with 14 bases between. The CDR3 sequence: CASRPTVRTYEQYF. The CDR3, as DNA: TGTGCCAGCAGGCCGACAGTCCGAACCTACGAGCAGTACTTC.

The chain combines TRBV6-5 with TRBJ1-2; tentative D call: TRBD1 (5 bases). Germline CDR1 and CDR2: MNHEY and SVGAGI. The CDR3 has 13 residues. V was trimmed by 3 bases and J by 8 bases, leaving 13 bases between them. CDR3 nucleotide sequence: TGTGCCAGCAGTTATAAGGCAGGGTGGGGCTACACCTTC. Translating it yields CASSYKAGWGYTF.

The chain carries TRBV5-1 and TRBJ1-1; the D is unclear. V was clipped by 6 bases and J by 1 base, with 7 bases between them. The CDR3 runs 12 residues. Germline CDR1 SGHRS, CDR2 YFSETQ. This CDR3 reads CASKRGNTEAFF. Written as DNA, the CDR3 is TGCGCCAGCAAGCGGGGGAACACTGAAGCTTTCTTT.

V usage is TRBV28 and J usage is TRBJ2-2; TRBD1 might be the D (5 bases). Germline V lookup: CDR1 MDHEN, CDR2 SYDVKM. Trimming took 6 bases from V and 3 from J, leaving 11 bases between them. CDR3 length: 14 residues. This CDR3 is CASSPTVYTGELFF. The CDR3 DNA reads TGTGCCAGCAGCCCGACAGTTTACACCGGGGAGCTGTTTTTT.

This rearrangement joins TRBV5-1 to TRBJ2-5; possible D gene TRBD1, 6 bases. This CDR3 is built from 17 residues. The V end lost 0 bases, the J end lost 3 bases, and 18 bases lay between the germline ends. Germline assignment: CDR1 SGHRS and CDR2 YFSETQ. The CDR3 loop reads CASSLGFVQQGKETQYF. In DNA, the CDR3 is TGCGCCAGCAGCTTGGGGTTTGTTCAGCAGGGGAAAGAGACCCAGTACTTC.

This clone came up once. The chain is built from TRBV30 and TRBJ2-7, with TRBD2 matching 7 bases. The junction had 3 bases not matched to a gene; V was cut back by 2 bases and J by 2 bases. This CDR3 comprises 13 residues. Germline CDR1 and CDR2: GTSNPN and SVGIG (reference sequence). The CDR3 nucleotides read TGTGCCTGGAGTAGCGGGGTTACCTACGAGCAGTACTTC. This translates into CAWSSGVTYEQYF.

This clone occurred a few times. J is TRBJ2-5 and V is TRBV28; 11 bases agree with TRBD2. Trimming at V came to 3 bases and at J to 5 bases, leaving 5 bases not matched to a gene. The CDR3 length is 15 residues. Germline values: CDR1 MDHEN, CDR2 SYDVKM. This CDR3 is CASSFLAGGRETQYF. CDR3 sequence (DNA): TGTGCCAGCAGTTTCTTAGCGGGGGGGCGTGAGACCCAGTACTTC. Based on the CDR3 plus reference TRBV28 and TRBJ2-5, the full variable domain is DVKVTQSSRYLVKRTGEKVFLECVQDMDHENMFWYRQDPGLGLRLIYFSYDVKMKEKGDIPEGYSVSREKKERFSLILESASTNQTSMYLCASSFLAGGRETQYFGPGTRLLVL.

The V and J genes are TRBV30 and TRBJ2-7; 11 nucleotides match TRBD2. Germline lookup yields CDR1 GTSNPN and CDR2 SVGIG (reference sequence). CDR3 size: 13 residues. Trimming removed 2 bases from V and 6 bases from J; junction bases left unmatched: 3. The CDR3 DNA follows: TGTGCCTGGAGTAAGGGACTAGCGGCCGAGCAGTACTTC. It codes for CAWSKGLAAEQYF.

The V call is TRBV7-8, the J call TRBJ2-3; TRBD2 agrees at 10 bases. The CDR3 spans 15 residues. V lost 3 bases and J lost 4; bases outside the gene matches: 4. Germline V gene lookup returns CDR1 SGHVS and CDR2 FQNEAQ. Here the CDR3 reads CASSFVAGGSDTQYF. CDR3 coding DNA: TGTGCCAGCAGCTTTGTAGCGGGGGGTTCAGATACGCAGTATTTT.

The rearrangement links TRBV25-1 to TRBJ2-5, with a tentative D call TRBD2 (5 bases). Trimming took 3 bases from V and 7 from J, leaving 9 bases between them. CDR3 length: 12 amino acids. CDR1 is MGHDK and CDR2 is SYGVNS in the germline V gene. CDR3: CASSDTGVTQYF. The CDR3 nucleotides read TGTGCCAGCAGTGATACCGGGGTGACCCAGTACTTC.

The V call is TRBV10-3, the J call TRBJ2-3; TRBD1 matches at 9 bases. V lost 0 bases, J lost 6 bases, and 4 bases stayed unmatched. This CDR3 has 15 residues. The V gene's germline CDR1 is ENHRY and CDR2 SYGVKD. CDR3 bases: TGTGCCATCAGTGAGTCGAACAGGGGGCGTGATACGCAGTATTTT. Translating gives CAISESNRGRDTQYF.

V is TRBV29-1 and J is TRBJ1-2, with 7 bases fitting TRBD1. The CDR3 loop spans 14 amino acids. J lost 8 bases, V lost 5 bases, and 14 bases had no gene match. Germline CDR1 SQVTM, CDR2 ANQGSEA. CDR3 sequence reads: CSVSRRQGVEGYTF. In DNA, the CDR3 is TGCAGCGTTAGCAGGCGGCAGGGGGTTGAGGGCTACACCTTC.

The chain is built from TRBV28 and TRBJ1-5; the match to TRBD1 covers 8 bases. The CDR3 consists of 16 residues. The J segment lost 6 bases and the V segment lost 4 bases, leaving 11 bases of the junction unmatched. Per germline, CDR1 MDHEN and CDR2 SYDVKM. The CDR3 loop reads CASSSDGQGFGQPQHF. In DNA, the CDR3 is TGTGCCAGCAGTTCCGATGGACAGGGTTTCGGTCAGCCCCAGCATTTT.